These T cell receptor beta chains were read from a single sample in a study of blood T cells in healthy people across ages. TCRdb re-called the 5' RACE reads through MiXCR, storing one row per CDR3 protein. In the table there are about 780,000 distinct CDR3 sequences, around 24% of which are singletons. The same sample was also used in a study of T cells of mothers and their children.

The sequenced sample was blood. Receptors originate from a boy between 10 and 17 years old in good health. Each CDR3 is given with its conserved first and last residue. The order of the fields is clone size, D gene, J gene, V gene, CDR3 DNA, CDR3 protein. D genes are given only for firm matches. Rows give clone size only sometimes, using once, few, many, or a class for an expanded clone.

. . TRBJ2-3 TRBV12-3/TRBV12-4 TGTGCCAGCAGGGACGGAAGCACAGATACGGAATATTTT CASRDGSTDTEYF
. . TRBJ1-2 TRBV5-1 TGCGCCAGCAGCCACGGGAGCAACCGCCGTCCTAACTATGGCTACACCTTC CASSHGSNRRPNYGYTF
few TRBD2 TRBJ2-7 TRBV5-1 TGCGCCAGCAGCCCCCGGACTAGCGGCCCCTACGAGCAGTACTTC CASSPRTSGPYEQYF
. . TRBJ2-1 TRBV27 TGTGCCAGCAGTTTATTCGGTCCCCTCTTCAATGAGCAGTTCTTC CASSLFGPLFNEQFF
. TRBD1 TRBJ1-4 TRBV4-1 TGCGCCAGCAGCCAAAGGGACAGCTCAGAAACTGCAACTAATGAAAAACTGTTTTTT CASSQRDSSETATNEKLFF
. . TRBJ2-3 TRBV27 TGTGCCAGCCAGTTTGAACAGATGGACACAGATACGCAGTATTTT CASQFEQMDTDTQYF
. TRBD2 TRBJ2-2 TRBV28 TGTGCCAGCAGTTCTGGCGGGGGGCACACCGGGGAGCTGTTTTTT CASSSGGGHTGELFF
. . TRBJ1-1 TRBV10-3 TGTGCCATCAGTGAGTCAATGCTCTGGACGTTGAACACTGAAGCTTTCTTT CAISESMLWTLNTEAFF
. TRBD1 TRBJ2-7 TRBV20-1 TGCAGTGCTAGTGGGTCAGGGGGCATCGACGAGCAGTACTTC CSASGSGGIDEQYF
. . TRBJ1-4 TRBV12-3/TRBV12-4 TGTGCCAGCACCCCAGGGACTAGAAGGGAAGAAAAACTGTTTTTT CASTPGTRREEKLFF
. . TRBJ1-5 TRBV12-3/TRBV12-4 TGTGCCAGCAGACCCCCAGGGGCTCGCAATCAGCCCCAGCATTTT CASRPPGARNQPQHF
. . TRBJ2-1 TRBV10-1 TGCGCCAGCAGTGAGAGGGCTCCCGGCAATGAGCAGTTCTTC CASSERAPGNEQFF
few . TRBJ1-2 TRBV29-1 TGCAGCGTTGAAGGGGGTGGGGGCCCGGTGAGTGGCTACACCTTC CSVEGGGGPVSGYTF
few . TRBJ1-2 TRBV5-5 TGTGCCAGCAGCGCCGTGTTCAGTAACTATGGCTACACCTTC CASSAVFSNYGYTF
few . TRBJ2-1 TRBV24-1 TGTGCCACCAGTGACCCTTCCCAGGGGAATGAGCAGTTCTTC CATSDPSQGNEQFF
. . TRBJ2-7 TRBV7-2 TGTGCCAGCAGCTTAGGGATTCTCTCCTACGAGCAGTACTTC CASSLGILSYEQYF
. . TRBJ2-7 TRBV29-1 TGCAGCGTTGAGGGCGTTATGGGCGAGCAGTACTTC CSVEGVMGEQYF
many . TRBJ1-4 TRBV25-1 TGTGCCAGCAGGTTGGGGTCTAATGAAAAACTGTTTTTT CASRLGSNEKLFF
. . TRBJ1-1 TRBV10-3 TGTGTCACCCGGGACGGGGAAAAGAACACTGAAGCTTTCTTT CVTRDGEKNTEAFF
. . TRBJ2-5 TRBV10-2 TGCGCCAGCACCCGGAGGGGGGAGGAGACCCAGTACTTC CASTRRGEETQYF
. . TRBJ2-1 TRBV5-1 TGCGCCAGCAGCTTGGGGGCAGGGGTCGATGAGCAGTTCTTC CASSLGAGVDEQFF
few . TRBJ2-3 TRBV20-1 TGCAGTGCTAACCCCGGGAAGCTCACAGATACGCAGTATTTT CSANPGKLTDTQYF
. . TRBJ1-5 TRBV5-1 TGCGCCAGCAGCTTGGCCCCCAGGGGACCTAATCAGCCCCAGCATTTT CASSLAPRGPNQPQHF
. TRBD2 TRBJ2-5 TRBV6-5 TGTGCCAGCAGGGCACTAGCGGGGGGGACCCAGTACTTC CASRALAGGTQYF
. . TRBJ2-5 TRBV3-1 TGTGCCAGCAGTAAAAGACAGTCCCAAGAGACCCAGTACTTC CASSKRQSQETQYF
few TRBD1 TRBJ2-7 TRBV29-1 TGCAGCGCGTACGGGACAGGGTTGGCCGAGCAGTACTTC CSAYGTGLAEQYF
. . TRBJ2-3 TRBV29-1 TGCAGCGTTGCCACGGGGGCAGATACGCAGTATTTT CSVATGADTQYF
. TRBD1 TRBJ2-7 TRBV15 TGTGCCACCAGCAAAGACAGGGGGAGTTACGAGCAGTACTTC CATSKDRGSYEQYF
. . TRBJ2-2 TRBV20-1 TGCAGTGCTATTTACGGGACTTTTAACACCGGGGAGCTGTTTTTT CSAIYGTFNTGELFF
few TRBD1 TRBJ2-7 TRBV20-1 TGCAGTGCTAGCCTAGCCGGGACAGGGGGCTACGAGCAGTACTTC CSASLAGTGGYEQYF
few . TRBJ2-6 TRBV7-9 TGTGCCAGCAGCTTAGCCCCACTAGCACTTGCTAACCTGACTTTC CASSLAPLALANLTF
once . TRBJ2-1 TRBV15 TGTGCCACCAGCAGAGGGGGGGCCAATGAGCAGTTCTTC CATSRGGANEQFF
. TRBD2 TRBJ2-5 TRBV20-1 TGCAGTGCTAGAGATATGGGCAGGGACTACGAGACCCAGTACTTC CSARDMGRDYETQYF
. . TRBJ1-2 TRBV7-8 TGTGCCAGCGCCGTTACAGGCCTTCGGCAGATGGGCTACACCTTC CASAVTGLRQMGYTF
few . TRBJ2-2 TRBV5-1 TGCGCCAGCAGCTTGGGGGACGAAATCACTGGGGAGCTGTTTTTT CASSLGDEITGELFF
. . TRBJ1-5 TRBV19 TGTGCCATAGCCTTCGGGAGCAATCAGCCCCAGCATTTT CAIAFGSNQPQHF
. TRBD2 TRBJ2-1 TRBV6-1 TGTGCCAGCAGTGAATGGCGGGGGAAGTCCTACAATGAGCAGTTCTTC CASSEWRGKSYNEQFF
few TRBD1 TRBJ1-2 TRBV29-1 TGCAGCGTTGAAGATAAGGCAGGGGGCAATGGCTACACCTTC CSVEDKAGGNGYTF
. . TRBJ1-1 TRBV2 TGTGCCAGCATTCTGGACACTGAAGCTTTCTTT CASILDTEAFF
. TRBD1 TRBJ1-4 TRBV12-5 TGTGCTAGTGGTTTGGGACAGGGTTATGAAAAACTGTTTTTT CASGLGQGYEKLFF
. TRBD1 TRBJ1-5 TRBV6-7 TGTGCCAGCATCCCTCCCAGGAGACAGGGGGTGGTTGGCAATCAGCCCCAGCATTTT CASIPPRRQGVVGNQPQHF
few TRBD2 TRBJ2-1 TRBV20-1 TGCAGTGCTAGCGGGGGGGCGGGCAATGAGCAGTTCTTC CSASGGAGNEQFF
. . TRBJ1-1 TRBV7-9 TGTGCCAGCAGCTCGGGCTTGGTGGGGGTGGCGAACACTGAAGCTTTCTTT CASSSGLVGVANTEAFF
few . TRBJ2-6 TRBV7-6 TGTGCCAGCAGCCCCCCTAGTGAGGCTGGGGCCAACGTCCTGACTTTC CASSPPSEAGANVLTF
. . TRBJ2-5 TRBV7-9 TGTGCCAGCAGCTCCAGACAAGAAAAGACCCAGTACTTC CASSSRQEKTQYF
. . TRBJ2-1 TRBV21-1 TGTGCCAGCAGCAAAAAACGTGGTAAGGTCAGCTCCTACAATGAGCAGTTCTTC CASSKKRGKVSSYNEQFF
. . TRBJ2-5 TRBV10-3 TGTGCCATCAGTGAGTCGGACCAAGAGACCCAGTACTTC CAISESDQETQYF
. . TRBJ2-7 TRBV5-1 TGCGCCAGCTCCTATGACGGCTCCTACGAGCAGTACTTC CASSYDGSYEQYF
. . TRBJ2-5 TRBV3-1 TGTGCCAGCAGCCAAGATTATGATGGGGCCCCGGGCCGGTACTTC CASSQDYDGAPGRYF